This T cell receptor beta chain derives from a study of T cell responses to AZD1222 COVID-19 vaccine. Produced via immunoSEQ multiplex PCR; TCRdb's table is partial and in-frame only. The table shows 150,000 to 200,000 clones, with roughly 92% occurring only once. Pooled together were second doses at about 4 or about 12 weeks. Points from the study as a whole: In a largely white British group with more females than males, clonal diversity was possibly underestimated. Baseline seropositives among AZD1222 recipients totaled only six. CD4 TCRs covered the whole spike, strongest at regions 160-218 and 743-854.

Germline V gene data show CDR1 as SNHLY and CDR2 as FYNNEI. CDR3 length equals 11 residues. The V end lost 4 bases, the J end lost 3 bases, and 3 bases lay between the germline ends. Concerning this clone itself: The antigen is unknown.

This specimen consisted of peripheral blood, obtained 28 days after the second AZD1222 dose. The receptor was derived from an adult who received the AZD1222 COVID-19 vaccine. The V gene is TRBV2, the J gene TRBJ1-2, with no clear D. The CDR3 loop reads CASSVDYGYTF. CDR3 nucleotide sequence: TGTGCCAGCAGTGTCGACTATGGCTACACCTTC.